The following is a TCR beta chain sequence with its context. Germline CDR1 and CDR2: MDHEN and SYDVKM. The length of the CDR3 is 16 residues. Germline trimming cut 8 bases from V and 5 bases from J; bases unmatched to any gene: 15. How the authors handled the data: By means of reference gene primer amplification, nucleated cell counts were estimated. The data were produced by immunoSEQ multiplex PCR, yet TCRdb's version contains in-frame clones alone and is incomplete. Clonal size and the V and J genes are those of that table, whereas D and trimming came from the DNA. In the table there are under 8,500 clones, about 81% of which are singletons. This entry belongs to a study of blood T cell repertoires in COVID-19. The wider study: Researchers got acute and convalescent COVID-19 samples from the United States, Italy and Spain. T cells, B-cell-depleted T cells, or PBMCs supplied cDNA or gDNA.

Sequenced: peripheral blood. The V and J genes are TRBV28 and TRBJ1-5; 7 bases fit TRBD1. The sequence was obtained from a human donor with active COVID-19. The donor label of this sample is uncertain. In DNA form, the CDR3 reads TGTGCCAGCGGATCGAGACAGGGAGTCTACGATCAGCCCCAGCATTTT. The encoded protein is CASGSRQGVYDQPQHF.